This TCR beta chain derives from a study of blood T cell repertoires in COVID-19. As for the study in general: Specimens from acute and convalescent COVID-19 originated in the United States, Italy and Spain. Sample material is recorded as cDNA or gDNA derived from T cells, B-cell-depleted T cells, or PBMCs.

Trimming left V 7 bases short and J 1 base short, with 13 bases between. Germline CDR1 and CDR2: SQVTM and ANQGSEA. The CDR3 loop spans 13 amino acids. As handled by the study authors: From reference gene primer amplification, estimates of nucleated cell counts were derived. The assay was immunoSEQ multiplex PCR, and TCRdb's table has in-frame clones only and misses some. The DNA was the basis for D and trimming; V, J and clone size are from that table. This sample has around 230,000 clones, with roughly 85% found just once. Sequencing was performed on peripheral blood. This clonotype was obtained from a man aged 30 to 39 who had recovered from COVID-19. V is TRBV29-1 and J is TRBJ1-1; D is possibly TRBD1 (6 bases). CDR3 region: CSGGGRWNTEAFF. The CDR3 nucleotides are TGCAGCGGAGGGGGACGGTGGAACACTGAAGCTTTCTTT. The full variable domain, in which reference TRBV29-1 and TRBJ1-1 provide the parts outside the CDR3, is SAVISQKPSRDICQRGTSLTIQCQVDSQVTMMFWYRQQPGQSLTLIATANQGSEATYESGFVIDKFPISRPNLTFSTLTVSNMSPEDSSIYLCSGGGRWNTEAFFGQGTRLTVV.